This T cell receptor (beta chain) emerged from a study of blood T cells in healthy people across ages. The second PCR ran about 6 to 12 cycles with a sample-barcoded 5' primer and J-beta primers. Each single sample gave us at least 2.5 million CDR3-containing paired-end reads. Each CDR3 protein gets one entry after TCRdb re-called the 5' RACE reads with MiXCR. The sample carries around 700,000 distinct CDR3 sequences, 20% to 25% recorded once. The sample holds a few counts of this clonotype. Sample donors were healthy Caucasian individuals that came from Russia, aged about 6 to 95. Per germline, CDR1 SEHNR and CDR2 FQNEAQ (reference sequence). The V gene end was trimmed by 1 base and the J gene end by 0 bases; junction bases not matched to a gene: 6. The CDR3 loop spans 16 amino acids. The same data also contributed to another study, on T cells of mothers and their children. That publication notes: It was found that thymic selection shapes TCR recombination output similarly in related and unrelated pairs.

The specimen was blood. The V gene is TRBV7-9, the J gene TRBJ2-7; 7 nucleotides agree with TRBD2. This sequence originates from a boy aged 5-17 years in good health. The CDR3 nucleotides read TGTGCCAGCAGCTTAGTTATAGCGGGCCCCTCCTACGAGCAGTACTTC. As protein: CASSLVIAGPSYEQYF.